This is a list of T cell receptor beta chains from one sample in a study of blood T cell repertoires in COVID-19. Produced via immunoSEQ multiplex PCR; TCRdb's table is partial and in-frame only. The sample carries 55,000 to 75,000 clones, 88% recorded once. The sequencing sample was made of peripheral blood. The receptors were sampled from a man aged 50-60 years with active COVID-19. Each CDR3 is given with its conserved first and last residue. The order of the fields is D gene, J gene, clone size, CDR3 length, V gene, CDR3 protein, CDR3 DNA. D genes are given only for firm matches. Not all rows give a size; the values are once, few, many and, for expanded clones, a class.

>.|TRBJ2-3|once|15|TRBV7-2
CASSSAGQTGDTQYF
TGTGCCAGCAGCTCGGCGGGCCAAACGGGGGATACGCAGTATTTT
>.|TRBJ2-2|.|15|TRBV5-1
CASSLLGSDSGELFF
TGCGCCAGCAGCTTGTTAGGGAGTGACTCCGGGGAGCTGTTTTTT
>.|TRBJ1-1|.|14|TRBV29-1
CSVEGRFMNTEAFF
TGCAGCGTTGAGGGGCGGTTCATGAACACTGAAGCTTTCTTT
>.|TRBJ1-2|.|13|TRBV10-3
CAISGPGETGYTF
TGTGCCATCAGTGGCCCAGGGGAGACTGGCTACACCTTC
>TRBD2|TRBJ2-5|.|15|TRBV4-1
CASRPSGGARETQYF
TGCGCCAGCAGACCTAGCGGGGGGGCCCGGGAGACCCAGTACTTC
>.|TRBJ2-2|few|17|TRBV18
CASSLRPLRGNTGELFF
TGTGCCAGCTCACTCCGTCCGCTCAGGGGAAACACCGGGGAGCTGTTTTTT
>.|TRBJ2-4|.|13|TRBV12-3/TRBV12-4
CASSLEPKAIQYF
TGTGCCAGCAGTTTAGAACCAAAAGCCATTCAGTACTTC
>.|TRBJ1-4|.|15|TRBV5-1
CASRGGSGESEKLFF
TGCGCCAGCAGGGGAGGGTCGGGGGAGAGTGAAAAACTGTTTTTT
>.|TRBJ1-6|.|15|TRBV14
CASSQAIGYNSPLHF
TGTGCCAGCAGCCAAGCTATCGGTTATAATTCACCCCTCCACTTT
>.|TRBJ2-5|.|14|TRBV18
CASSSRSNQETQYF
TGTGCCAGCTCAAGCCGGAGCAATCAAGAGACCCAGTACTTC
>.|TRBJ1-4|.|17|TRBV2
CASSEAEGTMRGEKLFF
TGTGCCAGCAGTGAAGCGGAAGGGACAATGAGGGGGGAAAAACTGTTTTTT
>TRBD2|TRBJ2-3|.|17|TRBV7-6
CASSFPGLAGSTDTQYF
TGTGCCAGCAGCTTCCCCGGACTAGCGGGGTCCACAGATACGCAGTATTTT
>TRBD2|TRBJ2-1|.|14|TRBV6-2/TRBV6-3
CASSFSGGKNEQFF
TGTGCCAGCAGTTTTAGCGGGGGGAAGAATGAGCAGTTCTTC
>.|TRBJ2-5|.|14|TRBV5-8
CASSLGPGKETQYF
TGTGCCAGCAGCTTGGGTCCGGGGAAAGAGACCCAGTACTTC
>.|TRBJ1-1|.|14|TRBV6-5
CASSRTKGPTEAFF
TGTGCCAGCAGTCGGACCAAGGGGCCCACTGAAGCTTTCTTT
>.|TRBJ2-1|.|15|TRBV21-1
CASSKRRAGYNEQFF
TGTGCCAGCAGCAAGAGAAGAGCCGGTTACAATGAGCAGTTCTTC
>TRBD1|TRBJ2-7|.|14|TRBV7-2
CASSTRTGEYEQYF
TGTGCCAGCAGCACTCGGACAGGGGAGTACGAGCAGTACTTC
>.|TRBJ2-7|few|15|TRBV21-1
CASSKARGTGYEQYF
TGTGCCAGCAGCAAAGCGCGGGGGACAGGCTACGAGCAGTACTTC
>TRBD2|TRBJ2-7|.|15|TRBV6-5
CASSYSDSGGYEQYF
TGTGCCAGCAGTTACTCGGATAGCGGGGGCTACGAGCAGTACTTC
>TRBD1|TRBJ2-5|.|15|TRBV18
CASSELTGVQETQYF
TGTGCCAGCTCCGAGTTGACAGGGGTCCAAGAGACCCAGTACTTC
>.|TRBJ1-4|once|14|TRBV6-5
CASTVQGQSEKLFF
TGTGCCAGCACCGTACAGGGTCAGAGTGAAAAACTGTTTTTT